A single T cell receptor beta chain is shown here with its context. This receptor's antigen is unknown. The record has no base qualities; no much larger clone is one base away. TCR beta CDR3 regions were amplified from RNA transcripts. The TCR CDR3 was subjected to a first round of RT-PCR using the HTBI primer set and the Qiagen OneStep RT-PCR kit. A second multiplex PCR round built the libraries, followed by size selection and purification. Paired-end sequencing of the libraries was performed with 100 bp reads on an Illumina HiSeq2000. The authors' analysis ran thus. SOAPnuke was used to process the raw data, with reads discarded if the reads contained adapters or uncalled bases, had a mean Phred below 15, or lacked an exact constant-primer or identifier match. COPE v1.2.5 was used to merge the high-quality paired reads, and each unique nucleotide sequence was defined as a clonotype. MiTCR v1.1 was used to align clonotypes to the IMGT TRBV, TRBD and TRBJ reference segments. The analysis was restricted to V-J combinations with a frequency above 0.0001, which together covered over 99% of the repertoires. The TCS score was defined as F50 (clonal expansion) divided by E x V (chaos), with BLOSUM62-based TCRdist calculated between CDR3 peptides within each V-J. Welch's t-statistics and random forest reduced just over 500 V-J features to roughly 13, which were used in a naive Bayes classifier (R e1071). Starting from the raw public reads, TCRdb applied fastp trimming at Q25, assembled clones with MiXCR and retained in-frame beta chains. Rows matching on CDR3 protein sequence are summarized as one entry with the most common DNA and genes. TCRdb, not the authors, supplied the V and J calls. Here the sample has about 350,000 distinct CDR3 sequences; 15% to 20% occur a single time. The top ten clonotypes cover about 16% of the sample.

This record comes from a study of T cells in Graves' hyperthyroidism and ophthalmopathy (dated by TCRdb to the late 2010s). Background for the entire study: Peripheral blood samples were taken at the time of initial diagnosis, prior to any treatment. TCR V-J signatures able to tell the groups apart were searched for in a discovery cohort of about a hundred patients, of whom about 40 had Graves' ophthalmopathy and roughly 58 had stable Graves' hyperthyroidism. Whether ophthalmopathy could be predicted prospectively was tested in an independent validation cohort made up of roughly 19 hyperthyroidism patients plus 17 patients who later progressed to ophthalmopathy. The 90 or so discovery patients were randomly split 7:3 into training and test sets. In more than 5 Graves' hyperthyroidism patients, the study also compared T-cell repertoires from thyroid tissue with T-cell repertoires from blood. Once sampling was done, hyperthyroidism patients were given methimazole at a starting dose of 30 mg daily, whereas ophthalmopathy patients were given high-dose intravenous methylprednisolone. The paper describes TCR Vbeta CDR3 sequencing of around 140 peripheral blood samples, made up of about 40 ophthalmopathy patients, around 73 hyperthyroidism patients and 17 progressor patients. The research as a whole found: A model built on a 13 V-J signature distinguished ophthalmopathy from stable hyperthyroidism, reaching 85% to 90% sensitivity and about 81% specificity in cross-validation and 80%/75% in testing. In validation, the model predicted progression to ophthalmopathy a median of around 6.5 months before onset, with 65% to 71% sensitivity and more than 72% specificity. No statistical method was used to fix the sample size in advance, and group allocation was not hidden from the investigators. Blood samples also contained most of the expanded thyroid clonotypes (frequency above 0.001), which suggests that blood repertoires may reflect thyroid immune responses.

In the ophthalmopathy patients, disease was moderately to severely active, with a Clinical Activity Score of 3 or more, a NOSPECS grade of 4 or more, and a duration of less than 3 months. Patients with uncontrolled infections, other autoimmune diseases, pregnancy or lactation were excluded. Diagnoses relied on clinical symptoms, serum thyroxine and TRAb, thyroid ultrasound and orbital computed tomography. Ficoll-Paque density gradient centrifugation was used to isolate PBMCs from about 9.4 ml of fresh peripheral blood. Total RNA was extracted using Trizol reagent, and RNA quality was assessed on an Agilent 2100 Bioanalyzer. CDR1 ENHRY and CDR2 SYGVKD are derived from the germline V gene. Between the V and J ends, shortened by 7 bases and 5 bases respectively, the junction contains 14 bases. The CDR3, cysteine through phenylalanine, is 13 amino acids long. Just CDR3 DNA is preserved here, 39 bases in frame from base 1.

The TCR was taken from a woman in her thirties or forties with Graves' ophthalmopathy. The sequenced material came from blood. The rearrangement combines TRBV10-3 with TRBJ2-5, and perhaps TRBD2 as D gene, on 5 matching bases. The DNA sequence reads TGTGCCATCAAAGGGAGTGGATCGGAGACCCAGTACTTC. It is translated as CAIKGSGSETQYF.